These 21 T cell receptor beta chains were all obtained from the same sample, sequenced in a study of identical twins. TCRdb re-analysed the 5' RACE reads in MiXCR, keeping a single row per CDR3 protein. The sample consists of 400,000 to 600,000 distinct CDR3 sequences, about 20% of them appearing once. Separately, the same data were catalogued under a study of yellow fever vaccine responses in identical twins.

Sample: CD4+ T cells sorted from blood. The origin of the receptors is a young woman in good health.

This clonotype came up a few times. The rearrangement joins TRBV20-1 to TRBJ2-4; D remains ambiguous. CDR1 DFQATT and CDR2 SNEGSKA come from the germline V gene (reference sequence). This CDR3 spans 14 amino acids. V lost 6 bases and J 0 bases, leaving 12 bases between the germline ends. CDR3 sequence reads: CSAPILEAKNIQYF. CDR3 DNA sequence: TGCAGTGCCCCTATCCTTGAAGCCAAAAACATTCAGTACTTC.

In this sample, this clonotype turned up a few times. The rearrangement joins TRBV6-7 to TRBJ1-6; tentative D call: TRBD1 (5 bases). TRBV6-7 belongs to the ORF category, with a function that is uncertain. Trimming shortened V by 6 bases and J by 8 bases, and 32 bases separated the two germline ends. CDR3 length: 20 residues. The CDR3 loop reads CASSNRRLLRAQKGDSPLHF. CDR3 in DNA: TGTGCCAGCAGCAACCGAAGACTGCTTAGGGCCCAGAAAGGGGATTCACCCCTCCACTTT.

This clonotype appeared a few times. The rearrangement links TRBV20-1 to TRBJ2-1; unclear D gene. The CDR3 extends over 13 amino acids. V was trimmed by 0 bases and J by 6 bases, leaving 9 bases between them. Germline V lookup: CDR1 DFQATT, CDR2 SNEGSKA (reference sequence). The CDR3 spells CSARDPNINEQFF. CDR3 nucleotides: TGCAGTGCTAGAGATCCAAATATCAATGAGCAGTTCTTC.

There are a few counts of this clonotype. The CDR3 here is CASSSSYGTSQETQYF. The CDR3 region has the DNA TGTGCCAGCAGCTCAAGTTATGGGACGAGCCAAGAGACCCAGTACTTC. The J gene is TRBJ2-5, the V gene TRBV7-6; D possibly uses TRBD1 or TRBD2 (5 bases each). With 4 bases removed from V and 1 base from J, the gap between germline ends came to 16 bases. There are 16 residues in the CDR3. Germline V CDR1 and CDR2: SGHVS, FNYEAQ.

This chain joins TRBV20-1 and TRBJ2-5; 7 nucleotides align to TRBD1. The CDR3 has 14 residues. V dropped 2 bases and J dropped 5; count of bases not matched to a gene: 8. Germline V gene data show CDR1 as DFQATT and CDR2 as SNEGSKA (reference sequence). The CDR3 region has the DNA TGCAGTGCTAGACCTCGACAGGGATTGGAGACCCAGTACTTC. This gives the protein CSARPRQGLETQYF.

This clonotype was seen a handful of times. The chain carries TRBV11-2 and TRBJ2-7; tentative D call: TRBD1 (5 bases). Trimming took off 3 bases at V and 5 bases at J, with 17 bases between the two ends. Germline lookup yields CDR1 SGHAT and CDR2 FQNNGV. The CDR3 has 15 residues. CDR3 sequence: CASSLRQLSSHEQYF. CDR3 DNA: TGTGCCAGCAGCTTGCGACAGCTTTCATCCCACGAGCAGTACTTC.

V usage is TRBV24-1 and J usage is TRBJ2-1, with D possibly matching TRBD2 (6 bases). The CDR3 is made up of 19 amino acids. Germline CDR1 reads KGHDR; CDR2 reads SFDVKD. Between the trimmed V and J ends, which lost 5 bases and 0 bases, there was a span of 22 bases. The CDR3 region has the DNA TGTGCCACCAGTGCCCTGACCAGAACCAGCGGGCTCTCCTACAATGAGCAGTTCTTC. Its translation is CATSALTRTSGLSYNEQFF.

This clonotype was seen only a few times. The chain employs TRBV28 and TRBJ2-1; D may be TRBD1 or TRBD2 (5 bases each). CDR1 and CDR2 (germline): MDHEN, SYDVKM. V was shortened by 5 bases and J by 6 bases, with 17 bases between the two germline ends. The CDR3 contains 15 residues. The CDR3: CASSLTGTQANEQFF. CDR3 nucleotide sequence: TGTGCCAGCAGTCTTACCGGGACCCAAGCCAATGAGCAGTTCTTC.

The chain recombines TRBV20-1 with TRBJ1-4; 12 nucleotides align to TRBD1. Trimming removed 5 bases from V and 3 bases from J; junction bases left unmatched: 10. CDR1 and CDR2 from the germline V gene are DFQATT and SNEGSKA (reference sequence). The CDR3 is 17 residues long. For the CDR3, the DNA is TGCAGTGCTGCACCGGGACAGGGGGCTCTAGCTAATGAAAAACTGTTTTTT. It translates to CSAAPGQGALANEKLFF.

The rearrangement joins TRBV6-5 to TRBJ2-7; D tentatively fits TRBD1 or TRBD2 (5 bases each). CDR1 and CDR2 (germline): MNHEY, SVGAGI. CDR3 size: 13 residues. Between the trimmed V and J ends, which lost 2 bases and 9 bases, there was a span of 14 bases. CDR3 loop: CASSYGTMGWQYF. CDR3 nucleotides: TGTGCCAGCAGTTACGGGACGATGGGATGGCAGTACTTC.

The V call is TRBV20-1, the J call TRBJ2-1; D possibly uses TRBD1 or TRBD2 (6 bases each). The CDR3 totals 14 residues. Germline CDR1 reads DFQATT; CDR2 reads SNEGSKA (reference sequence). The V end was cut by 6 bases, the J end by 4 bases, with 16 bases between. The CDR3 DNA reads as TGCAGTGCCAATCCCACAGGGAGGTACAATGAGCAGTTCTTC. Amino acid sequence: CSANPTGRYNEQFF.

This clonotype turned up a few times. This sequence joins TRBV7-9 and TRBJ2-1; no reliable D call. The CDR3 consists of 13 residues. Trimming pared 2 bases from V and 7 bases from J, leaving 9 bases between. Germline CDR1 is SEHNR and CDR2 is FQNEAQ (reference sequence). The CDR3: CASSLIQPNEQFF. CDR3 bases: TGTGCCAGCAGCTTAATACAACCGAATGAGCAGTTCTTC.

The DNA for the CDR3 is TGCGCCAGCAGCCCCCAGCTACGGGGGGGTGGTACAGATACGCAGTATTTT. It is translated as CASSPQLRGGGTDTQYF. This rearrangement joins TRBV5-1 to TRBJ2-3; 8 nucleotides match TRBD2. This CDR3 contains 17 residues. Trimming removed 4 bases from V and 3 bases from J; junction bases left unmatched: 13. Germline CDR1 and CDR2: SGHRS and YFSETQ.

This clonotype was observed a handful of times. The gene calls are TRBV10-3 and TRBJ2-1; 7 nucleotides line up with TRBD1. CDR3 size: 13 residues. In germline, CDR1 is ENHRY, CDR2 SYGVKD. V was pared by 6 bases and J by 4 bases, with 3 bases of the junction left unmatched. CDR3 loop: CAIRPGQYNEQFF. The DNA for the CDR3 is TGTGCCATCAGGCCGGGACAGTACAATGAGCAGTTCTTC.

This chain connects TRBV5-1 to TRBJ2-3; 8 positions match TRBD1. Germline CDR1 and CDR2: SGHRS and YFSETQ. Trimming removed 4 bases from V and 0 bases from J; junction bases left unmatched: 13. The CDR3 is made up of 18 amino acids. The CDR3 region is CASSLGQGERASTDTQYF. CDR3 bases: TGCGCCAGCAGCCTCGGACAGGGAGAGAGGGCTAGCACAGATACGCAGTATTTT.

This clonotype occurred a few times. The CDR3 DNA reads TGTGCCAGCAGCCAGGGACAGCCTAATGAAAAACTGTTTTTT. Translation: CASSQGQPNEKLFF. The chain is built from TRBV7-9 and TRBJ1-4, with 7 positions matching TRBD1. V lost 5 bases, J lost 3 bases, and 3 bases stayed unmatched. The CDR3 is made up of 14 amino acids. Germline CDR1 SEHNR, CDR2 FQNEAQ (reference sequence).

The CDR3 DNA sequence: TGTGCCAGCAGCCAAGATCCGGGGTGGGGACAGCATGGCTACACCTTC. Residues: CASSQDPGWGQHGYTF. The J gene is TRBJ1-2, the V gene TRBV3-1; 7 bases agree with TRBD1. The CDR3 covers 16 residues. Trimming at V came to 0 bases and at J to 6 bases, leaving 10 bases not matched to a gene. The germline V gene encodes CDR1 LGHDT and CDR2 YNNKEL (reference sequence). Using reference TRBV3-1 and TRBJ1-2 for the parts outside the CDR3, the full variable domain is DTAVSQTPKYLVTQMGNDKSIKCEQNLGHDTMYWYKQDSKKFLKIMFSYNNKELIINETVPNRFSPKSPDKAHLNLHINSLELGDSAVYFCASSQDPGWGQHGYTFGSGTRLTVV.

In this sample, this clonotype turned up many times. The chain uses TRBV5-1 and TRBJ2-1, with 11 bases matching TRBD2. The germline CDR1 and CDR2 sequences are SGHRS and YFSETQ. The J segment lost 5 bases and the V segment lost 4 bases, leaving 5 bases of the junction unmatched. The CDR3 is 15 amino acids. DNA of the CDR3: TGCGCCAGCAGCACTGGACTAGCGGGTAACAATGAGCAGTTCTTC. It is translated as CASSTGLAGNNEQFF.

This clonotype was seen a handful of times. The chain couples TRBV10-3 to TRBJ2-7; 13 bases are a match to TRBD2. Per germline, CDR1 ENHRY and CDR2 SYGVKD. CDR3 length: 14 amino acids. The V gene end was trimmed by 4 bases and the J gene end by 7 bases; junction bases not matched to a gene: 4. CDR3: CAISGTSGSREQYF. In DNA, the CDR3 is TGTGCCATCAGTGGGACTAGCGGGAGTCGAGAGCAGTACTTC.

This clonotype has just a few counts. The chain links TRBV28 to TRBJ2-7; D is perhaps TRBD2 (6 bases). The CDR3 is made up of 13 amino acids. Germline values: CDR1 MDHEN, CDR2 SYDVKM. V dropped 5 bases and J dropped 0 bases, with 8 bases sitting between them. CDR3 sequence: CASSTGLSYEQYF. In DNA, the CDR3 is TGTGCCAGCAGTACGGGACTCTCCTACGAGCAGTACTTC.

This clonotype occurred a few times. The chain links TRBV5-1 to TRBJ1-1, with 7 bases matching TRBD1. The CDR3 length is 15 residues. Trimming took 0 bases from V and 3 from J; bases not matched to a gene: 5. Germline V gene data show CDR1 as SGHRS and CDR2 as YFSETQ. The CDR3 region has the DNA TGCGCCAGCAGCTTGGCCAGGGGGTCCGACACTGAAGCTTTCTTT. It is translated as CASSLARGSDTEAFF.